This note documents a single T cell receptor beta chain sequence. The antigen is undetermined. The sample comes from a study of blood T cells in healthy people across ages. Regarding the study as a whole: It was the long-lived donors that had more naive CD4+ cells and higher diversity than aged donors. Underestimates were what the diversity estimates from one million T cells were considered to be.

The second PCR ran roughly 7 to 12 cycles with a sample-barcoded 5' primer and J-beta primers. TCRdb re-called the 5' RACE reads with MiXCR, one entry per CDR3 protein. The sample lists about 1.6 million distinct CDR3 sequences, roughly 32% occurring once. The CDR3 sequence is 14 residues long. Germline assignment: CDR1 SGHNT and CDR2 YYREEE (reference sequence). J is TRBJ2-7 and V is TRBV5-4; possible D gene TRBD1, 5 bases. The J call may be mistaken, given a closer DNA end match to TRBJ2-5. Sample: blood. This receptor was identified in a woman younger than 45 in good health. In DNA form, the CDR3 reads TGTGCCAGCAGCCGATCGCTCCAGGGAGAGACCCAGTACTTC. This translates into CASSRSLQGETQYF.